A few counts support the clone carrying this T cell receptor (beta chain). Germline V CDR1 and CDR2: SNHLY, FYNNEI. There are 13 residues in the CDR3. V was clipped by 4 bases and J by 0 bases, with 6 bases between them. The sample belongs to a study of early T cells in non-severe SARS-CoV-2 infection. Overall study: Bulk RNA taken from unsorted whole blood was sequenced, leaving chains unpaired.

Using its own MiXCR run on the 5' RACE reads, TCRdb lists one record per CDR3 protein. Of about 28,000 distinct CDR3 sequences listed, roughly 4.5% are singletons. V and J are TRBV2 and TRBJ1-2; D is uncertain. Sequenced material: whole blood, taken at baseline. This receptor was obtained from an adult who was a healthcare worker with PCR-confirmed SARS-CoV-2 infection or an uninfected control (not recorded which). Here the CDR3 DNA reads TGTGCCAGCAGTGCTTCAGCTAACTATGGCTACACCTTC. It yields the protein CASSASANYGYTF.